Shown below are 3 T cell receptor beta chains from a single sample sequenced in a study of T cell responses to AZD1222 COVID-19 vaccine. This table comes from immunoSEQ multiplex PCR, and its TCRdb copy is limited to in-frame clones, with some not included. In the table there are about 200,000 clones, approximately 89% of which are singletons. The sequenced sample was peripheral blood, obtained 28 days after the second AZD1222 dose. The receptors come from an adult who received the AZD1222 COVID-19 vaccine.

The chain recombines TRBV30 with TRBJ2-7, with a weak D call TRBD1 (5 bases). The germline V and J ends were trimmed by 0 bases and 0 bases, with 6 bases remaining between them. The length of the CDR3 is 13 residues. The germline gives CDR1 GTSNPN, CDR2 SVGIG (reference sequence). The CDR3 reads CAWSVDSSYEQYF. The DNA for the CDR3 is TGTGCCTGGAGTGTAGACAGCTCCTACGAGCAGTACTTC.

CDR3 in amino acids: CASSLAPGHPANYGYTF. Here the CDR3 DNA reads TGTGCCAGCAGCTTAGCGCCCGGGCACCCCGCTAACTATGGCTACACCTTC. The chain carries TRBV7-9 and TRBJ1-2, with D uncertain. V lost 0 bases, J lost 0 bases, and 14 bases lay in between. The germline V gene encodes CDR1 SEHNR and CDR2 FQNEAQ (reference sequence). This CDR3 region has 17 residues.

The chain couples TRBV6-2 or TRBV6-3 to TRBJ1-5, with TRBD1 identical over 7 bases. The CDR3 extends over 15 amino acids. The germline CDR1 and CDR2 sequences are MNHEY and SVGEGT. With V trimmed by 4 bases and J by 4 bases, 7 bases remained unmatched. CDR3 DNA: TGTGCCAGCAGTTTCCGCCTGACAGGGAATCAGCCCCAGCATTTT. The encoded protein is CASSFRLTGNQPQHF.